The 32 T cell receptor beta chains in this list originate from one sample, sequenced in a study of siplizumab effects on memory and regulatory T cells. Libraries were prepared by immunoSEQ multiplex PCR; TCRdb keeps only in-frame clonotypes and omits some of them. The sample yields about 72,000 clones, 91% seen once. Sequencing was carried out using CD8+ T cells sorted from blood. Receptor source: a human donor in good health.

This chain joins TRBV6-1 and TRBJ1-5; no clear D gene. The CDR3 covers 15 residues. V lost 4 bases and J lost 3, with 13 bases in between. In germline, CDR1 is MNHNS, CDR2 SASEGT. CDR3 loop: CASSVDRHPNQPQHF. CDR3 DNA: TGTGCCAGCAGTGTTGATCGGCACCCCAATCAGCCCCAGCATTTT.

This clone was seen more than once but under ten times. V gene TRBV7-9 combines with J gene TRBJ2-2; D remains unclear. The CDR3 has 13 residues. Trimming pared 4 bases from V and 8 bases from J, leaving 11 bases between. Germline V gene data show CDR1 as SEHNR and CDR2 as FQNEAQ (reference sequence). The CDR3 coding sequence is TGTGCCAGCAGCTCGAGTGTATCGGGGGAGCTGTTTTTT. Protein: CASSSSVSGELFF. Looking up the rest from reference TRBV7-9 and TRBJ2-2 gives the full variable domain: DTGVSQNPRHKITKRGQNVTFRCDPISEHNRLYWYRQTLGQGPEFLTYFQNEAQLEKSRLLSDRFSAERPKGSFSTLEIQRTEQGDSAMYLCASSSSVSGELFFGEGSRLTVL.

The V call is TRBV14, the J call TRBJ2-7; the D is unclear. The ends were cut back, 4 bases at V and 3 bases at J, with 4 bases in the middle. This CDR3 is built from 11 residues. Germline V gene sequence: CDR1 SGHDN, CDR2 FVKESK. CDR3 protein: CASSLSYEQYF. As DNA, the CDR3 is TGTGCCAGCAGCCTTAGCTACGAGCAGTACTTC.

The rearrangement uses TRBV12-5 and TRBJ2-2; D is unclear. The CDR3 length is 12 residues. Germline V lookup: CDR1 LGHNT, CDR2 FRNRAP. V lost 3 bases to trimming and J lost 7 bases, with 6 bases between them. CDR3 bases: TGTGCTAGTGGTTTAAGTTACGGGGAGCTGTTTTTT. Residues: CASGLSYGELFF. Filled out from reference TRBV12-5 and TRBJ2-2, the complete variable domain reads DARVTQTPRHKVTEMGQEVTMRCQPILGHNTVFWYRQTMMQGLELLAYFRNRAPLDDSGMPKDRFSAEMPDATLATLKIQPSEPRDSAVYFCASGLSYGELFFGEGSRLTVL.

The V and J genes are TRBV2 and TRBJ2-7; 8 nucleotides agree with TRBD1. Germline CDR1 and CDR2: SNHLY and FYNNEI. The CDR3 covers 16 residues. Trimming took 5 bases from V and 0 from J; bases not matched to a gene: 9. For the CDR3, the DNA is TGTGCCAGCAGTTGGGACAGGCCATCGGACTCCTACGAGCAGTACTTC. Its translation: CASSWDRPSDSYEQYF.

The chain has TRBV19 and TRBJ1-1; D is uncertain. Trimming removed 3 bases at V and 2 bases at J, with 7 bases between. The germline gives CDR1 LNHDA, CDR2 SQIVND (reference sequence). The CDR3 totals 13 residues. CDR3 nucleotides: TGTGCCAGTAGTATGTGGGTTAACACTGAAGCTTTCTTT. Translating gives CASSMWVNTEAFF.

V usage is TRBV5-6 and J usage is TRBJ1-2, with 8 bases lining up with TRBD1. The length of the CDR3 is 14 residues. Germline lookup yields CDR1 SGHDT and CDR2 YYEEEE. V trimming: 4 bases; J trimming: 0 bases; junction bases outside the gene matches: 2. The CDR3 sequence is CASSPGQANYGYTF. As DNA, the CDR3 is TGTGCCAGCAGCCCGGGACAGGCTAACTATGGCTACACCTTC.

V gene TRBV28 combines with J gene TRBJ1-1, with D hard to call. Germline V CDR1 and CDR2: MDHEN, SYDVKM. The CDR3 spans 13 residues. Trimming took off 10 bases at V and 5 bases at J, with 17 bases between the two ends. The CDR3 nucleotides are TGTGCCATACGGGCGGGAGATGTTACTGAAGCTTTCTTT. This codes for CAIRAGDVTEAFF.

This chain's CDR3 is CASSLYGGSSYEQYF. The DNA of the CDR3 is TGTGCCAGCAGCTTGTATGGCGGGAGCTCCTACGAGCAGTACTTC. The rearrangement joins TRBV5-4 to TRBJ2-7; 7 positions match TRBD2. J lost 0 bases, V lost 1 base, and 4 bases had no gene match. This CDR3 contains 15 residues. Germline CDR1 is SGHNT and CDR2 is YYREEE (reference sequence).

The count of this clone is one. The chain recombines TRBV13 with TRBJ2-5; a possible D gene is TRBD1 (5 bases). V lost 5 bases and J 4 bases, leaving 14 bases between the germline ends. This CDR3 contains 14 residues. Per the germline V gene, CDR1 is PRHDT and CDR2 is FYEKMQ (reference sequence). The chain's CDR3 is CASSDRPTRETQYF. The CDR3 DNA reads as TGTGCCAGCAGCGACAGACCCACACGAGAGACCCAGTACTTC. Complete variable domain (other parts from reference TRBV13 and TRBJ2-5): AAGVIQSPRHLIKEKRETATLKCYPIPRHDTVYWYQQGPGQDPQFLISFYEKMQSDKGSIPDRFSAQQFSDYHSELNMSSLELGDSALYFCASSDRPTRETQYFGPGTRLLVL.

The chain uses TRBV27 and TRBJ1-1; D perhaps matches TRBD1 (6 bases). V shed 6 bases and J shed 6 bases, with 23 bases lying between them. The CDR3 contains 16 residues. CDR1 is MNHEY, CDR2 SMNVEV, per germline (reference sequence). CDR3 sequence (DNA): TGTGCCAGCAGCCAAACCCAGGGGACCCTAGGCGCTGAAGCTTTCTTT. It encodes CASSQTQGTLGAEAFF.

The table lists this clone with a count of one. This chain joins TRBV19 and TRBJ2-1; D remains unclear. Germline V CDR1 and CDR2: LNHDA, SQIVND (reference sequence). The V end lost 2 bases, the J end lost 5 bases, and 1 base lay between the germline ends. The CDR3 sequence is 11 residues long. This CDR3 is CASSIHNEQFF. CDR3 sequence (DNA): TGTGCCAGTAGTATACACAATGAGCAGTTCTTC.

V is TRBV25-1 and J is TRBJ1-1; D is unresolved. The CDR3 is made up of 12 amino acids. V was clipped by 4 bases and J by 4 bases, with 7 bases between them. Germline lookup yields CDR1 MGHDK and CDR2 SYGVNS. Here the CDR3 reads CASSGHGTEAFF. In DNA, the CDR3 is TGTGCCAGCAGTGGGCACGGCACTGAAGCTTTCTTT. Full variable domain (remainder filled in from reference TRBV25-1 and TRBJ1-1): EADIYQTPRYLVIGTGKKITLECSQTMGHDKMYWYQQDPGMELHLIHYSYGVNSTEKGDLSSESTVSRIRTEHFPLTLESARPSHTSQYLCASSGHGTEAFFGQGTRLTVV.

The chain employs TRBV7-6 and TRBJ1-5, with 7 bases that match TRBD1. Germline CDR1 SGHVS, CDR2 FNYEAQ. Trimming at V came to 2 bases and at J to 0 bases, leaving 1 base not matched to a gene. The CDR3 is made up of 15 amino acids. CDR3 residues: CASSLNRGSNQPQHF. As DNA, the CDR3 is TGTGCCAGCAGCTTAAACAGGGGTAGCAATCAGCCCCAGCATTTT. Using reference TRBV7-6 and TRBJ1-5 for the parts outside the CDR3, the full variable domain is GAGVSQSPRYKVTKRGQDVALRCDPISGHVSLYWYRQALGQGPEFLTYFNYEAQQDKSGLPNDRFSAERPEGSISTLTIQRTEQRDSAMYRCASSLNRGSNQPQHFGDGTRLSIL.

This sequence joins TRBV4-1 and TRBJ1-1; D gene unclear. Trimming took off 3 bases at V and 8 bases at J, with 13 bases between the two ends. Germline V lookup: CDR1 MGHRA, CDR2 YSYEKL. This CDR3 is built from 13 residues. The CDR3 sequence: CASSHPSLVEAFF. CDR3 nucleotides: TGCGCCAGCAGCCACCCCTCCTTGGTGGAAGCTTTCTTT.

This sequence joins TRBV5-4 and TRBJ2-2; D possibly corresponds to TRBD1 (6 bases). Germline V gene sequence: CDR1 SGHNT, CDR2 YYREEE (reference sequence). The V gene lost 1 base and the J gene lost 4 bases, with 14 bases spanning the gap. The CDR3 extends over 16 amino acids. In nucleotides, the CDR3 is TGTGCCAGCAGCTTGTGGGTAATGGACAGCACCGGGGAGCTGTTTTTT. It codes for CASSLWVMDSTGELFF. Full variable domain (outside the CDR3, taken from reference TRBV5-4 and TRBJ2-2): ETGVTQSPTHLIKTRGQQVTLRCSSQSGHNTVSWYQQALGQGPQFIFQYYREEENGRGNFPPRFSGLQFPNYSSELNVNALELDDSALYLCASSLWVMDSTGELFFGEGSRLTVL.

The genes are TRBV19 and TRBJ2-7; 9 nucleotides align to TRBD1. CDR1 LNHDA and CDR2 SQIVND come from the germline V gene (reference sequence). This CDR3 is 13 amino acids long. Trimming removed 10 bases from V and 2 bases from J; junction bases left unmatched: 6. The CDR3 loop reads CATSDRGAYEQYF. In DNA form, the CDR3 reads TGTGCCACCTCCGACAGGGGGGCCTACGAGCAGTACTTC.

The chain recombines TRBV7-6 with TRBJ1-2, with D maybe TRBD1 (5 bases). Trimming removed 5 bases from V and 7 bases from J, with 20 bases in between. Per germline, CDR1 SGHVS and CDR2 FNYEAQ. The CDR3 loop spans 15 amino acids. The CDR3 region is CASSPRAGILSGYTF. The DNA of the CDR3 is TGTGCCAGCAGCCCGCGGGCAGGGATTTTGTCTGGCTACACCTTC.

This sequence joins TRBV7-7 and TRBJ1-2; D gene ambiguous. The CDR3 covers 15 residues. The V gene lost 1 base and the J gene lost 8 bases, with 17 bases spanning the gap. Germline assignment: CDR1 SSHAT and CDR2 FNYEAQ (reference sequence). The CDR3 protein is CASSLGEVPFGGYTF. DNA of the CDR3: TGTGCCAGCAGCTTAGGGGAAGTCCCCTTCGGGGGCTACACCTTC.

This chain connects TRBV5-1 to TRBJ1-1, with D possibly TRBD1 on 5 matching bases. V was trimmed by 4 bases and J by 2 bases, leaving 9 bases between them. The CDR3 is 13 residues long. From germline, CDR1 is SGHRS and CDR2 YFSETQ. CDR3 sequence (DNA): TGCGCCAGCAGCCTCGGACATAACACTGAAGCTTTCTTT. As protein: CASSLGHNTEAFF.

The chain links TRBV6-5 to TRBJ2-3; possible D gene TRBD1, 6 bases. The CDR3 has 15 amino acids. CDR1 is MNHEY, CDR2 SVGAGI, per germline. Between the trimmed V and J ends, which lost 2 bases and 5 bases, there was a span of 14 bases. This chain's CDR3 is CASSYAAGEIDTQYF. The CDR3 DNA reads as TGTGCCAGCAGTTACGCAGCAGGGGAAATAGATACGCAGTATTTT.

The chain employs TRBV5-6 and TRBJ2-5; the D gene is possibly TRBD2 (7 bases). V lost 0 bases and J 6 bases, leaving 12 bases between the germline ends. The CDR3 covers 14 residues. Per germline, CDR1 SGHDT and CDR2 YYEEEE. In DNA, the CDR3 is TGTGCCAGCAGCTTGGTGGGGGGGCGACAGACCCAGTACTTC. It translates to CASSLVGGRQTQYF.

V usage is TRBV4-2 and J usage is TRBJ2-7; D unclear. Between the trimmed V and J ends, which lost 1 base and 3 bases, there was a span of 13 bases. The CDR3 has 15 residues. Looked up from germline, CDR1 is LGHNA and CDR2 is YNFKEQ. For the CDR3, the DNA is TGTGCCAGCAGCCAAGGCCCAGAGATGAACTACGAGCAGTACTTC. This translates into CASSQGPEMNYEQYF.

This clone was counted once. V and J are TRBV29-1 and TRBJ2-2; 9 nucleotides agree with TRBD1. CDR3 length: 17 amino acids. V dropped 4 bases and J dropped 5; count of bases not matched to a gene: 14. In germline, CDR1 is SQVTM, CDR2 ANQGSEA. The CDR3 here is CSVVAPGTGSGTGELFF. In DNA, the CDR3 is TGCAGCGTTGTGGCTCCCGGGACAGGGTCGGGAACCGGGGAGCTGTTTTTT.

The chain uses TRBV18 and TRBJ2-6; D is unresolved. The germline CDR1 and CDR2 sequences are KGHSH and LQKENI. V was clipped by 6 bases and J by 4 bases, with 13 bases between them. The CDR3 loop spans 15 amino acids. CDR3 bases: TGTGCCAGCTCCTTCGACCCGGAGGGGGCCAACGTCCTGACTTTC. Protein sequence: CASSFDPEGANVLTF.

The chain has TRBV5-1 and TRBJ2-5, with 9 positions matching TRBD1. In germline, CDR1 is SGHRS, CDR2 YFSETQ. The CDR3 contains 17 residues. Unmatched junction bases numbered 9, after V lost 3 bases and J lost 0 bases. For the CDR3, the DNA is TGCGCCAGCAGCTGGCCCGGACAGGGGCTACACCAAGAGACCCAGTACTTC. It is translated as CASSWPGQGLHQETQYF.

V is TRBV2 and J is TRBJ2-1; TRBD2 matches 11 bases. The CDR3 totals 16 residues. CDR1 SNHLY and CDR2 FYNNEI come from the germline V gene. V gave up 6 bases and J gave up 4 bases; unmatched junction bases: 8. As DNA, the CDR3 is TGTGCCAGCAGCCTTTTAGCGGGGGGGCCTTACAATGAGCAGTTCTTC. Protein: CASSLLAGGPYNEQFF.

This clone was found a few times. V usage is TRBV6-1 and J usage is TRBJ1-2, with TRBD1 as a possible D gene (5 bases). CDR3 length: 15 residues. Trimming took off 1 base at V and 0 bases at J, with 9 bases between the two ends. Germline loops: CDR1 MNHNS, CDR2 SASEGT. The CDR3 nucleotides are TGTGCCAGCAGTGAAGACTGGACAACTAACTATGGCTACACCTTC. Residues: CASSEDWTTNYGYTF.

The chain couples TRBV7-9 to TRBJ2-3, with 11 bases aligning to TRBD2. Per germline, CDR1 SEHNR and CDR2 FQNEAQ (reference sequence). Losses at the gene ends were 5 bases for V and 0 bases for J; bases not matched to a gene: 10. This CDR3 has 18 amino acids. CDR3 sequence reads: CASSPGTSGNPSTDTQYF. DNA of the CDR3: TGTGCCAGCAGCCCCGGGACTAGCGGTAACCCTAGCACAGATACGCAGTATTTT.

This clone was counted between two and nine times. This chain joins TRBV29-1 and TRBJ2-2; D not certain. The V end was cut by 7 bases, the J end by 0 bases, with 9 bases between. This CDR3 has 13 amino acids. CDR1 and CDR2 from the germline V gene are SQVTM and ANQGSEA. The CDR3 protein is CSGRGANTGELFF. The CDR3 coding sequence is TGCAGCGGGAGAGGAGCGAACACCGGGGAGCTGTTTTTT.

V is TRBV6-5 and J is TRBJ1-1; no firm D call. Germline CDR1 and CDR2: MNHEY and SVGAGI. The germline V and J ends were trimmed by 2 bases and 8 bases, with 15 bases remaining between them. This CDR3 spans 14 amino acids. The DNA of the CDR3 is TGTGCCAGCAGTTACCGCCCCCCTCCGCCCGAAGCTTTCTTT. As protein: CASSYRPPPPEAFF.

V usage is TRBV5-6 and J usage is TRBJ1-1; D perhaps matches TRBD1 (6 bases). This CDR3 contains 15 residues. Germline CDR1 reads SGHDT; CDR2 reads YYEEEE. V lost 2 bases to trimming and J lost 0 bases, with 11 bases between them. In DNA, the CDR3 is TGTGCCAGCAGCTTCGGGGGGCGTATGAACACTGAAGCTTTCTTT. Amino acids: CASSFGGRMNTEAFF.